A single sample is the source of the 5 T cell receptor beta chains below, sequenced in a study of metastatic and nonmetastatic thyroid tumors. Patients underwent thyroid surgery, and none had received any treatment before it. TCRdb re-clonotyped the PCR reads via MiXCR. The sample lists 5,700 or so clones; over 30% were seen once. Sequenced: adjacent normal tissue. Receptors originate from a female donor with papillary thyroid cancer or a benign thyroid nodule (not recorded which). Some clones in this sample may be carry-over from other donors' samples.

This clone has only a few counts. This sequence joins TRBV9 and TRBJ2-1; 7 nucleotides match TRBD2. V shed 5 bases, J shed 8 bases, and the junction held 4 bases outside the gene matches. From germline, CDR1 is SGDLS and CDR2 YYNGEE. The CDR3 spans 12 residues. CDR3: CASSGGGDEQFF. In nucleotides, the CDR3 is TGTGCCAGCAGTGGGGGAGGGGATGAGCAGTTCTTC.

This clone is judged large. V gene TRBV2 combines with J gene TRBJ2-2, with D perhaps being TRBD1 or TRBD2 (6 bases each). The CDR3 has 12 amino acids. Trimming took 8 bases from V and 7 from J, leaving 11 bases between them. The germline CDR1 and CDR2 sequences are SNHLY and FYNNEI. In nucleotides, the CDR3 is TGTGCCAGCGGGGGGCTGGGCGGGGAGCTGTTTTTT. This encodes CASGGLGGELFF.

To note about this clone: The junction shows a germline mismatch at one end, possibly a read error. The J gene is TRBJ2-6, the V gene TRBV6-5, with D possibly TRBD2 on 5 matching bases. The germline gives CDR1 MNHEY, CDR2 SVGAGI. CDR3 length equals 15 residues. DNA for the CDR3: TGTGCCAGCAGTGACTCGGGGTCTGGGGCCAACGTCCTGACTTTC. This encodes CASSDSGSGANVLTF.

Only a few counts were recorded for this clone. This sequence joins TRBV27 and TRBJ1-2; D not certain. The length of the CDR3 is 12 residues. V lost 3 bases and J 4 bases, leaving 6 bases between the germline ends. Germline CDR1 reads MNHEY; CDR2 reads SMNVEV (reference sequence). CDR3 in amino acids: CASSLSGYGYTF. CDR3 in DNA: TGTGCCAGCAGTTTGTCCGGCTATGGCTACACCTTC.

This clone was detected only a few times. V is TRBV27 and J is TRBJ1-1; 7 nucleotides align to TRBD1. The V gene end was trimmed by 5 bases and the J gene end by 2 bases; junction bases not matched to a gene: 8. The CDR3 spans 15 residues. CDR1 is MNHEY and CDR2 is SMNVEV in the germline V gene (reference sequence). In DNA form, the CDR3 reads TGTGCCAGCAGTCCCGGGACAGAAGTAAACACTGAAGCTTTCTTT. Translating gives CASSPGTEVNTEAFF.